The next 18 T cell receptor beta chains were all read from a single sample in a study of beta chain features in type 1 diabetes. Whole-study findings and limits: Type 1 diabetes patients showed a moderate but significant shortening of TCRB CDR3s in all four CD4+ subsets.

For these receptors, no antigen is known. Expressed TCRB transcripts were sequenced, since all the RNA that had been isolated was reverse transcribed. Profiling relied on immunoSEQ multiplex PCR, and the TCRdb table lists in-frame clones only, not all of them. Counted here are about 280,000 clones, 15% occurring once; the ten biggest clones make up less than 0.02%. The sample comprised naive CD4+ T cells from blood. Receptor source: a young man with type 1 diabetes.

This clone was recorded a few times. The chain carries TRBV30 and TRBJ2-2, with 8 bases aligning to TRBD1. Per germline, CDR1 GTSNPN and CDR2 SVGIG (reference sequence). V lost 6 bases, J lost 6 bases, and 9 bases stayed unmatched. This CDR3 is built from 14 residues. CDR3 in amino acids: CACQGAIRAGELFF. The CDR3 DNA reads as TGTGCCTGTCAGGGGGCGATTAGGGCCGGGGAGCTGTTTTTT.

The chain employs TRBV19 and TRBJ2-1; weak D call: TRBD2 (6 bases). The V end lost 5 bases, the J end lost 12 bases, and 14 bases lay between the germline ends. Germline V gene data show CDR1 as LNHDA and CDR2 as SQIVND (reference sequence). The CDR3 is 12 amino acids. The CDR3 region has the DNA TGTGCCAGTAGTCCCCGAGAGGGACTGCAGTTCTTC. Its protein is CASSPREGLQFF.

The chain has TRBV7-9 and TRBJ2-3; unclear D gene. Germline CDR1 SEHNR, CDR2 FQNEAQ (reference sequence). V lost 11 bases and J lost 4, with 16 bases in between. The CDR3 consists of 13 residues. CDR3 protein: CAVSYGVPDTQYF. DNA for the CDR3: TGTGCCGTGTCCTACGGAGTCCCAGATACGCAGTATTTT.

This clone came up a few times. Here the CDR3 DNA reads TGTGCCAGCAGCTTAGCGGGTTACGGACACCTTCAGTTCTTC. This codes for CASSLAGYGHLQFF. This rearrangement joins TRBV11-3 to TRBJ2-1, with a tentative D call TRBD1 (5 bases). Trimming removed 1 base at V and 13 bases at J, with 17 bases between. The germline V gene has CDR1 SGHNT and CDR2 YENEEA. The CDR3 length is 14 residues. Full variable domain (rest looked up from reference TRBV11-3 and TRBJ2-1): EAGVVQSPRYKIIEKKQPVAFWCNPISGHNTLYWYLQNLGQGPELLIRYENEEAVDDSQLPKDRFSAERLKGVDSTLKIQPAELGDSAVYLCASSLAGYGHLQFFGPGTRLTVL.

The J gene is TRBJ2-5, the V gene TRBV15; D is undetermined. This CDR3 is 14 amino acids long. Germline V gene lookup returns CDR1 LNHNV and CDR2 YYDKDF (reference sequence). The germline V and J ends were trimmed by 5 bases and 5 bases, with 15 bases remaining between them. For the CDR3, the DNA is TGTGCCACCAGCGCACTGGATGCGCGGGAGACCCAGTACTTC. Translated, it gives CATSALDARETQYF.

This clone was recorded a few times. This sequence joins TRBV28 and TRBJ1-1; D possibly corresponds to TRBD1 (5 bases). Germline assignment: CDR1 MDHEN and CDR2 SYDVKM. Trimming shortened V by 7 bases and J by 4 bases, and 16 bases separated the two germline ends. The CDR3 has 14 residues. CDR3 nucleotides: TGTGCCAGCACCCTGCGGGGGGGGAGCACTGAAGCTTTCTTT. Translation gives CASTLRGGSTEAFF.

The chain links TRBV9 to TRBJ2-5; the D gene is possibly TRBD1 (6 bases). The CDR3 runs to 16 residues. The germline V gene encodes CDR1 SGDLS and CDR2 YYNGEE. V was trimmed by 3 bases and J by 4 bases, leaving 19 bases between them. CDR3 sequence: CASSGIRDTFRETQYF. The CDR3 region has the DNA TGTGCCAGCAGCGGAATAAGGGACACCTTTCGAGAGACCCAGTACTTC.

In this sample, this clone turned up a few times. This chain joins TRBV9 and TRBJ2-1; D not resolved. In germline, CDR1 is SGDLS, CDR2 YYNGEE. This CDR3 region has 14 residues. V lost 0 bases and J lost 9, with 13 bases in between. The CDR3 reads CASSVAATAGEQFF. The DNA for the CDR3 is TGTGCCAGCAGCGTAGCAGCGACCGCCGGTGAGCAGTTCTTC.

The chain carries TRBV30 and TRBJ2-3, with D possibly matching TRBD2 (6 bases). This CDR3 is 11 amino acids long. Germline CDR1 reads GTSNPN; CDR2 reads SVGIG (reference sequence). Trimming pared 2 bases from V and 11 bases from J, leaving 11 bases between. The CDR3 loop is CAWSNGRGQYF. The CDR3 DNA is TGTGCCTGGAGTAACGGGAGAGGGCAGTATTTT. The complete variable domain, with remaining parts taken from reference TRBV30 and TRBJ2-3, reads SQTIHQWPATLVQPVGSPLSLECTVEGTSNPNLYWYRQAAGRGLQLLFYSVGIGQISSEVPQNLSASRPQDRQFILSSKKLLLSDSGFYLCAWSNGRGQYFGPGTRLTVL.

V is TRBV6-5 and J is TRBJ1-1; D remains ambiguous. The CDR3 length is 14 residues. CDR1 MNHEY and CDR2 SVGAGI come from the germline V gene. V shed 3 bases and J shed 3 bases, with 11 bases lying between them. The CDR3 is CASSYSYGYTEAFF. CDR3 sequence (DNA): TGTGCCAGCAGTTATAGTTACGGTTACACTGAAGCTTTCTTT.

The chain links TRBV28 to TRBJ2-7; weak D call: TRBD2 (5 bases). Germline V lookup: CDR1 MDHEN, CDR2 SYDVKM. This CDR3 comprises 15 residues. V was clipped by 6 bases and J by 7 bases, with 22 bases between them. This chain's CDR3 is CASSPSGEGSEEQYF. The CDR3 nucleotides read TGTGCCAGCAGCCCCTCCGGCGAGGGTTCGGAGGAGCAGTACTTC.

The chain has TRBV6-6 and TRBJ1-3, with D possibly TRBD1 on 5 matching bases. Per the germline V gene, CDR1 is MNHNY and CDR2 is SVGAGI (reference sequence). V lost 2 bases to trimming and J lost 0 bases, with 5 bases between them. The CDR3 is 14 residues long. The CDR3 sequence is CASSYDSSGNTIYF. CDR3 sequence (DNA): TGTGCCAGCAGTTACGACAGCTCTGGAAACACCATATATTTT.

This clone showed up just a few times. Other DNA sequences in the same sample also yield this CDR3. The chain uses TRBV7-2 and TRBJ2-1; a possible D gene is TRBD2 (5 bases). The CDR3 covers 13 residues. V dropped 5 bases and J dropped 0 bases, with 5 bases sitting between them. Per germline, CDR1 SGHTA and CDR2 FQGNSA. The CDR3 nucleotides are TGTGCCAGCAGCGGGAGCTCCTACAATGAGCAGTTCTTC. This translates into CASSGSSYNEQFF.

V usage is TRBV15 and J usage is TRBJ1-4; no reliable D call. Germline assignment: CDR1 LNHNV and CDR2 YYDKDF (reference sequence). Trimming took off 5 bases at V and 8 bases at J, with 12 bases between the two ends. The CDR3 contains 13 residues. The CDR3 nucleotides read TGTGCCACCAGCGGAATTGGGAGAGAAAAACTGTTTTTT. It yields the protein CATSGIGREKLFF.

This rearrangement joins TRBV5-1 to TRBJ2-3; 12 positions match TRBD2. V shed 5 bases and J 7 bases; nucleotides not matched to a gene: 17. The CDR3 sequence is 18 residues long. CDR1 is SGHRS and CDR2 is YFSETQ in the germline V gene. The CDR3 here is CASSPIRGLAGGSHTQYF. CDR3 coding DNA: TGCGCCAGCAGTCCTATTAGGGGACTAGCGGGCGGTAGCCATACGCAGTATTTT.

This clone has a handful of counts. The V and J genes are TRBV4-1 and TRBJ2-1; 9 nucleotides align to TRBD2. V was pared by 3 bases and J by 2 bases, with 8 bases of the junction left unmatched. This CDR3 has 17 amino acids. The V gene's germline CDR1 is MGHRA and CDR2 YSYEKL. The CDR3 here is CASSHRGSSGAYNEQFF. DNA for the CDR3: TGCGCCAGCAGCCACAGAGGGTCTAGCGGGGCCTACAATGAGCAGTTCTTC.

The chain recombines TRBV6-1 with TRBJ2-4; 7 bases agree with TRBD1. The CDR3 contains 17 residues. V lost 3 bases and J lost 0; bases outside the gene matches: 8. The germline gives CDR1 MNHNS, CDR2 SASEGT. CDR3 nucleotide sequence: TGTGCCAGCAGTGACCATCGACAGGGATTAGCCAAAAACATTCAGTACTTC. This sequence encodes CASSDHRQGLAKNIQYF.

The chain joins TRBV11-2 to TRBJ2-1, with TRBD1 as a possible D gene (6 bases). Germline V gene sequence: CDR1 SGHAT, CDR2 FQNNGV. The CDR3 contains 14 residues. The ends were cut back, 5 bases at V and 3 bases at J, with 11 bases in the middle. Here the CDR3 reads CASSLTGFYNEQFF. The CDR3 nucleotides are TGTGCCAGCAGCCTCACAGGGTTCTACAATGAGCAGTTCTTC.